This TCR beta chain was observed in a study of T cell clones after liver transplantation. Turning to the study itself: TCRbeta sequencing after a pre-transplant mixed lymphocyte reaction identified graft-donor-reactive clones, later tracked in post-transplant blood. Tolerance: complete withdrawal held at least one year, liver enzymes staying within twice normal.

Measured with immunoSEQ multiplex PCR; TCRdb has only the in-frame clones, and not every one. The sample has roughly 67,000 clones; almost 95% are singletons. Study observations and caveats: Compared with third party-reactive sequences, donor-reactive ones declined more, independent of withdrawal success.

The V gene end was trimmed by 3 bases and the J gene end by 8 bases; junction bases not matched to a gene: 11. The CDR3 runs 17 residues. Germline CDR1 SGHTA, CDR2 FQGNSA. As regards this clone: Its antigen is currently unknown.

The receptor's source is a human patient who received a liver transplant. Some T cells may arise from the graft donor. This chain joins TRBV7-2 and TRBJ2-1; 12 bases agree with TRBD2. Sequenced material: CD4+ T cells from blood, taken about 25 months after liver transplant. Written as DNA, the CDR3 is TGTGCCAGCAGCTTGACCACTAGCGGGGGGCTGGTGCATGAGCAGTTCTTC. The encoded protein is CASSLTTSGGLVHEQFF.